This TCR beta chain was captured by sequencing in a study of OX40 agonist ivuxolimab in advanced cancers. Study information: Ivuxolimab was administered intravenously to patients at 0.01 to 10 mg/kg every 2 weeks.

Germline V gives CDR1 SGHDN, CDR2 FVKESK. With 4 bases clipped from V and 5 bases from J, the junction kept 4 bases outside the gene matches. This CDR3 has 13 amino acids. Using immunoSEQ multiplex PCR, the repertoire was profiled, and TCRdb retains in-frame clones only, with some absent. This sample has about 51,000 clones, with roughly 80% found just once. The sample was CD4+ or CD8+ T cells sorted from blood, taken in a trial of the OX40 agonist ivuxolimab. The sequence came from an adult with an advanced solid tumor such as melanoma, head and neck, liver or kidney cancer. The V gene is TRBV14, the J gene TRBJ1-2; 7 nucleotides agree with TRBD1. The DNA for the CDR3 is TGTGCCAGCAGCCCGCGGACAGGATATGGCTACACCTTC. Its protein is CASSPRTGYGYTF.